Each of the 2 T cell receptor beta chains below was sequenced from the same sample in a study of blood T cell repertoires in COVID-19 (dated by TCRdb to 2020 to 2021). To prepare the library, the immunoSEQ multiplex PCR assay was applied. As stored in TCRdb, this immuneACCESS dataset retains in-frame rearrangements with V and J assigned. A fraction of the clones does not appear; measured against another copy, unresolved V genes explain less than half of the discrepancy, and the remainder lacks a known reason. The sample yields about 260,000 clones; around 90% were counted once. Jointly, the top ten make up about 0.65% of the sample. Input material: peripheral blood. The receptors stem from a human donor in a cohort sampled during active COVID-19.

This rearrangement joins TRBV28 to TRBJ1-6, with 9 nucleotides matching TRBD1. Looked up from germline, CDR1 is MDHEN and CDR2 is SYDVKM. V trimming: 7 bases; J trimming: 15 bases; junction bases outside the gene matches: 13. The CDR3 consists of 14 residues. The CDR3 region is CASTQAGTGRLLHF. For the CDR3, the DNA is TGTGCCAGCACCCAGGCGGGGACAGGGAGGCTCCTCCACTTT.

This clone was seen once. The chain combines TRBV28 with TRBJ2-7, with a tentative D call TRBD2 (5 bases). V lost 5 bases, J lost 6 bases, and 17 bases lay in between. CDR1 MDHEN and CDR2 SYDVKM come from the germline V gene. This CDR3 is 14 amino acids long. The CDR3 reads CASSRTPVGVEQYF. The CDR3 nucleotides read TGTGCCAGCAGTCGGACTCCCGTTGGGGTCGAGCAGTACTTC.